These T cell receptor beta chains were read from a single sample in a study of regulatory and conventional T cells in RAG deficiency. TCRdb's copy holds only in-frame clones and misses some; the assay was immunoSEQ multiplex PCR. Here the sample spans approximately 30,000 clones, around 96% being singletons. This sample also belongs to another study, concerning regulatory T cells.

The sequenced sample consisted of CD25- CD4+ T cells sorted from blood. Every receptor here comes from a human donor in good health. Both conserved end residues are part of each CDR3. The D gene is left open where the match is weak. Size values are once, few and many counts, or a class for expanded clones, and some rows have none.

D	size	V	J	CDR3	DNA
.	.	TRBV6-1	TRBJ2-7	CAGAGATYEQYF	TGTGCGGGGGCCGGGGCCACCTACGAGCAGTACTTC
TRBD1	.	TRBV19	TRBJ2-3	CASTPRGLDTDTQYF	TGTGCCAGTACCCCCAGGGGGCTAGACACAGATACGCAGTATTTT
TRBD1	.	TRBV30	TRBJ1-1	CAWSGTENTEAFF	TGTGCCTGGAGCGGGACAGAGAACACTGAAGCTTTCTTT
.	.	TRBV6-6	TRBJ1-5	CASILDNYSNQPQHF	TGTGCCAGCATCTTGGACAACTATAGCAATCAGCCCCAGCATTTT
.	.	TRBV30	TRBJ1-5	CAWTPKRGREGSQPQHF	TGTGCCTGGACCCCAAAAAGGGGCAGGGAGGGCAGTCAGCCCCAGCATTTT
.	.	TRBV30	TRBJ1-6	CAWTGKALNSPLHF	TGTGCCTGGACAGGGAAGGCCCTAAATTCACCCCTCCACTTT
TRBD1	.	TRBV2	TRBJ1-2	CASSRTSQGVKLGYTF	TGTGCCAGCAGCCGAACCTCACAGGGGGTGAAATTAGGCTACACCTTC
TRBD2	once	TRBV29-1	TRBJ2-3	CSVAGTRAVADTQYF	TGCAGCGTTGCCGGGACTAGAGCGGTCGCAGATACGCAGTATTTT
TRBD1	once	TRBV5-8	TRBJ1-5	CASSSGQNSNQPQHF	TGTGCCAGCAGCTCGGGACAGAATAGCAATCAGCCCCAGCATTTT
TRBD1	.	TRBV19	TRBJ1-5	CASSMNPGQGANQPQHF	TGTGCCAGTAGTATGAACCCCGGACAGGGGGCCAATCAGCCCCAGCATTTT
.	.	TRBV7-2	TRBJ1-6	CASSPARTGTDSPLHF	TGTGCCAGCAGCCCGGCGAGGACGGGAACTGATTCACCCCTCCACTTT
TRBD1	.	TRBV18	TRBJ1-5	CASSPTGGVSNQPQHF	TGTGCCAGCTCACCCACAGGGGGCGTTAGCAATCAGCCCCAGCATTTT
.	.	TRBV20-1	TRBJ1-6	CSARDMVNSNF	TGCAGTGCTAGAGATATGGTCAATAGCAATTTT
TRBD1	.	TRBV4-3	TRBJ1-3	CASSQDRETGNTIYF	TGCGCCAGCAGCCAGGACAGGGAGACTGGAAACACCATATATTTT
.	once	TRBV14	TRBJ2-1	CASSPPGGTGYSNEQFF	TGTGCCAGCAGCCCCCCGGGAGGGACAGGGTATTCCAATGAGCAGTTCTTC
TRBD2	.	TRBV15	TRBJ2-3	CATSRDFQEAGGVEDTQYF	TGTGCCACCAGCAGAGATTTCCAGGAGGCGGGAGGTGTAGAAGATACGCAGTATTTT
.	.	TRBV18	TRBJ1-3	CASSPGTPDSGNTIYF	TGTGCCAGCTCACCCGGGACACCTGACTCTGGAAACACCATATATTTT
TRBD1	.	TRBV27	TRBJ1-1	CASSPGTGYLNTEAFF	TGTGCCAGCAGTCCGGGGACAGGGTATTTGAACACTGAAGCTTTCTTT
.	.	TRBV7-2	TRBJ2-3	CASSLVRGSTDTQYF	TGTGCCAGCAGCTTAGTTCGGGGGAGCACAGATACGCAGTATTTT
.	.	TRBV4-2	TRBJ1-1	CASSQDNGGGNTEAFF	TGTGCCAGCAGCCAAGATAACGGGGGGGGGAACACTGAAGCTTTCTTT
TRBD1	.	TRBV5-8	TRBJ2-6	CASSPRDREPGANVLTF	TGTGCCAGCAGCCCGCGGGACAGGGAACCAGGGGCCAACGTCCTGACTTTC
TRBD1	.	TRBV2	TRBJ1-1	CASSAPDRGKVEAFF	TGTGCCAGCAGTGCCCCCGACAGGGGGAAAGTTGAAGCTTTCTTT
TRBD1	.	TRBV14	TRBJ2-7	CASSRQGSSYEQYF	TGTGCCAGCAGCCGACAGGGCTCCTCCTACGAGCAGTACTTC
TRBD1	few	TRBV7-3	TRBJ1-1	CASRLTGSVNTEAFF	TGTGCCAGCAGACTGACAGGGAGTGTGAACACTGAAGCTTTCTTT
.	once	TRBV2	TRBJ2-2	CASSEQTPRFYGELFF	TGTGCCAGCAGTGAACAAACTCCCAGGTTTTACGGGGAGCTGTTTTTT
.	.	TRBV7-9	TRBJ2-7	CASSLAGSREQYF	TGTGCCAGCAGCTTAGCAGGTAGCCGCGAGCAGTACTTC
.	.	TRBV19	TRBJ2-5	CASSTGSGTQYF	TGTGCCAGTTCAACAGGGAGCGGGACCCAGTACTTC
.	once	TRBV4-3	TRBJ1-3	CASSQDGAGDGNTIYF	TGCGCCAGCAGCCAAGATGGGGCAGGGGACGGAAACACCATATATTTT
.	.	TRBV20-1	TRBJ2-5	CSALAKETQYF	TGCAGTGCCCTAGCAAAGGAGACCCAGTACTTC
TRBD2	.	TRBV4-2	TRBJ2-1	CASSQDPSGRADEQFF	TGTGCCAGCAGCCAAGATCCTAGCGGGAGGGCCGATGAGCAGTTCTTC
TRBD1	few	TRBV19	TRBJ1-2	CASSTRTGVINYGYTF	TGTGCCAGTAGTACCCGGACAGGAGTCATTAACTATGGCTACACCTTC
TRBD1	.	TRBV2	TRBJ1-2	CASRTGEYGYTF	TGTGCCAGCAGGACAGGGGAGTATGGCTACACCTTC